The clone carrying this T cell receptor (beta chain) appeared a few times. The data belong to a study of T cells in Graves' hyperthyroidism and ophthalmopathy. V gave up 1 base and J gave up 0 bases, with 10 bases separating them. The CDR3 is 15 amino acids. Germline V CDR1 and CDR2: MGHRA, YSYEKL. RNA transcripts were the template for amplifying TCR beta CDR3 regions. The TCR CDR3 was amplified in a first-round RT-PCR using the HTBI primer set. TCRdb passed the multiplex PCR reads through MiXCR, listing each CDR3 protein once. The sample carries about 500,000 distinct CDR3 sequences, 17% recorded once.

The sample taken for sequencing was blood. This TCR was recovered from a woman between 18 and 29 years old with Graves' ophthalmopathy. The chain combines TRBV4-1 with TRBJ2-7, with TRBD2 as a possible D gene (5 bases). The CDR3 DNA reads TGCGCCAGCAGCCAAGGGGAGCGGATCTCCTACGAGCAGTACTTC. It codes for CASSQGERISYEQYF.